This TCR delta chain was recovered during a study of gamma-delta T cells after stem cell transplantation. This clone was counted between two and nine times. TCRdb used CATT to re-call clones from the RT-PCR reads. The repertoire consists of just under 2,000 delta-chain clones, with over 11% occurring once and the leading ten covering roughly 28%. This CDR3 region has 19 residues. The V gene end was trimmed by 2 bases and the J gene end by 0 bases; junction bases not matched to a gene: 9. The germline gives CDR1 GEAIGNYY, CDR2 EKD. The source of this sequence is a human donor. It is not recorded whose cells these are; they may come from a transplant donor. The V call is TRDV2, the J call TRDJ3, with 7 bases that match TRDD3. Sample: gamma-delta T cells. The CDR3 sequence: CACDMAGGRSSWDTRQMFF. In nucleotides, the CDR3 is TGTGCCTGTGACATGGCTGGGGGTAGGAGCTCCTGGGACACCCGACAGATGTTTTTC.